This entry describes one T cell receptor beta chain. What it recognizes is unknown. The germline V gene has CDR1 LGHNA and CDR2 YSLEER. V was trimmed by 0 bases and J by 7 bases, leaving 15 bases between them. The CDR3 contains 15 residues. The record originates from a study of beta chain features in type 1 diabetes. Study results and caveats: PCR might preferentially amplify shorter templates, equally in patients and controls.

The study reverse transcribed the entire isolated RNA, so it sequenced expressed TCRB transcripts. Sequenced by immunoSEQ multiplex PCR; TCRdb stores in-frame clones only, minus some. The repertoire consists of about 330,000 clones, with 11% occurring once and the leading ten covering around 0.015%. This TCR came from a woman younger than 45 in good health. This rearrangement joins TRBV4-3 to TRBJ2-5, with D possibly TRBD2 on 7 matching bases. What was sequenced was naive CD4+ T cells from blood. Written as DNA, the CDR3 is TGCGCCAGCAGCCAAGACGGGGGGCGGGGTGGGACCCAGTACTTC. Translated: CASSQDGGRGGTQYF.